Each of the 32 T cell receptor beta chains below was sequenced from the same sample in a study of T cell responses to AZD1222 COVID-19 vaccine. TCRdb's copy holds only in-frame clones and misses some; the assay was immunoSEQ multiplex PCR. There are more than 30,000 clones in the sample; roughly 90% occur only once, and approximately 14% lies in the top ten. This specimen was peripheral blood, taken 28 days after the second AZD1222 dose. Receptors were obtained from an adult who received the AZD1222 COVID-19 vaccine.

The V gene is TRBV7-6, the J gene TRBJ2-1, with a tentative D call TRBD2 (6 bases). Germline CDR1 reads SGHVS; CDR2 reads FNYEAQ. The CDR3 extends over 15 amino acids. V dropped 4 bases and J dropped 6 bases, with 16 bases sitting between them. The CDR3 DNA is TGTGCCAGCAGCTGGGACTCCTATGGGTCCAATGAGCAGTTCTTC. This codes for CASSWDSYGSNEQFF. Complete variable domain (other parts from reference TRBV7-6 and TRBJ2-1): GAGVSQSPRYKVTKRGQDVALRCDPISGHVSLYWYRQALGQGPEFLTYFNYEAQQDKSGLPNDRFSAERPEGSISTLTIQRTEQRDSAMYRCASSWDSYGSNEQFFGPGTRLTVL.

V usage is TRBV5-1 and J usage is TRBJ2-5; TRBD1 might be the D (5 bases). Trimming removed 0 bases at V and 3 bases at J, with 6 bases between. Germline loops: CDR1 SGHRS, CDR2 YFSETQ. The CDR3 has 13 residues. The CDR3 loop reads CASSLGQKETQYF. DNA for the CDR3: TGCGCCAGCAGCTTGGGACAGAAAGAGACCCAGTACTTC.

This chain links TRBV7-2 with TRBJ1-5; D is undetermined. V was pared by 2 bases and J by 4 bases, with 3 bases between. Per germline, CDR1 SGHTA and CDR2 FQGNSA. This CDR3 has 12 amino acids. The CDR3: CASSLTNQPQHF. The CDR3, as DNA: TGTGCCAGCAGCTTAACGAATCAGCCCCAGCATTTT.

The J gene is TRBJ1-5, the V gene TRBV2; no reliable D call. Trimming removed 3 bases at V and 2 bases at J, with 11 bases between. Germline-derived CDR1 and CDR2 are SNHLY and FYNNEI. This CDR3 has 15 residues. The CDR3 loop is CASSERLQGNQPQHF. The CDR3 nucleotides are TGTGCCAGCAGTGAGCGGTTGCAGGGCAATCAGCCCCAGCATTTT.

The count of this clone is one. The genes are TRBV5-1 and TRBJ2-1, with 10 bases identical to TRBD2. There are 15 residues in the CDR3. Germline-derived CDR1 and CDR2 are SGHRS and YFSETQ. The J segment lost 8 bases and the V segment lost 2 bases, leaving 7 bases of the junction unmatched. CDR3 residues: CASSFTAGGLYEQFF. The CDR3, as DNA: TGCGCCAGCAGCTTCACAGCGGGGGGGCTTTATGAGCAGTTCTTC.

This clone was counted a few times. The chain carries TRBV28 and TRBJ1-1; 7 bases agree with TRBD1. CDR1 and CDR2 from the germline V gene are MDHEN and SYDVKM. The junction had 3 bases not matched to a gene; V was cut back by 0 bases and J by 5 bases. There are 14 residues in the CDR3. This CDR3 is CASSLWQGVTEAFF. CDR3 in DNA: TGTGCCAGCAGTTTATGGCAGGGGGTTACTGAAGCTTTCTTT.

This rearrangement joins TRBV28 to TRBJ2-7, with 8 bases lining up with TRBD1. V shed 10 bases, J shed 0 bases, and the junction held 11 bases outside the gene matches. CDR3 size: 15 residues. Germline loops: CDR1 MDHEN, CDR2 SYDVKM. The CDR3 DNA reads as TGTGCCACCACTGTCAGGGGGCCAATCTCCTACGAGCAGTACTTC. Encoded protein: CATTVRGPISYEQYF.

The V call is TRBV11-1, the J call TRBJ2-4; the D call may be TRBD1 or TRBD2 (5 bases each). CDR1 is SGHAT, CDR2 FQDESV, per germline (reference sequence). Trimming took off 6 bases at V and 3 bases at J, with 12 bases between the two ends. The CDR3 totals 14 residues. This chain's CDR3 is CASRGMRGKNIQYF. The CDR3 bases are TGTGCCAGCAGAGGGATGAGGGGCAAAAACATTCAGTACTTC.

The gene calls are TRBV18 and TRBJ1-2; possibly TRBD1 for D (5 bases). Looked up from germline, CDR1 is KGHSH and CDR2 is LQKENI. The V gene lost 6 bases and the J gene lost 2 bases, with 19 bases spanning the gap. CDR3 length equals 16 residues. In DNA form, the CDR3 reads TGTGCCAGCTCTGACCAATCCGGGGGACGGAACTATGGCTACACCTTC. It encodes CASSDQSGGRNYGYTF.

This chain uses TRBV4-3 with TRBJ1-2, with a weak D call TRBD1 (5 bases). Between the trimmed V and J ends, which lost 0 bases and 4 bases, there was a span of 18 bases. The CDR3 has 17 amino acids. Germline V lookup: CDR1 LGHNA, CDR2 YSLEER. The CDR3 here is CASSQDWGGWLLYGYTF. The CDR3 region has the DNA TGCGCCAGCAGCCAAGATTGGGGGGGTTGGCTCCTCTATGGCTACACCTTC.

V gene TRBV6-5 combines with J gene TRBJ1-2; tentative D call: TRBD1 (6 bases). The CDR3 is 12 residues long. Germline CDR1 and CDR2: MNHEY and SVGAGI. The V gene lost 6 bases and the J gene lost 8 bases, with 13 bases spanning the gap. The CDR3 protein is CASRQGRRGYTF. CDR3 in DNA: TGTGCCAGCAGACAGGGCAGGAGGGGCTACACCTTC.

The gene calls are TRBV4-1 and TRBJ1-2; D gene unclear. V lost 5 bases, J lost 8 bases, and 21 bases lay in between. The CDR3 loop spans 15 amino acids. The germline gives CDR1 MGHRA, CDR2 YSYEKL. CDR3 sequence: CASSSNDRTAWGYTF. The DNA of the CDR3 is TGCGCCAGCAGCTCCAACGACCGAACAGCTTGGGGCTACACCTTC.

This clone has only one observation. The J gene is TRBJ2-1, the V gene TRBV5-1; perhaps D is TRBD1 or TRBD2 (5 bases each). V was pared by 4 bases and J by 4 bases, with 9 bases between. The V gene's germline CDR1 is SGHRS and CDR2 YFSETQ. The CDR3 sequence is 13 residues long. In DNA, the CDR3 is TGCGCCAGCAGCAGGGACGGATACAATGAGCAGTTCTTC. Translating gives CASSRDGYNEQFF. The variable domain in full, completed from reference TRBV5-1 and TRBJ2-1, reads KAGVTQTPRYLIKTRGQQVTLSCSPISGHRSVSWYQQTPGQGLQFLFEYFSETQRNKGNFPGRFSGRQFSNSRSEMNVSTLELGDSALYLCASSRDGYNEQFFGPGTRLTVL.

This clone was detected only once. The rearrangement joins TRBV7-9 to TRBJ2-1, with 10 positions matching TRBD2. The CDR3 spans 15 residues. Germline CDR1 and CDR2: SEHNR and FQNEAQ (reference sequence). With V trimmed by 5 bases and J by 6 bases, 7 bases remained unmatched. The CDR3 is CASSRRLAGGNEQFF. CDR3 DNA: TGTGCCAGCAGCCGCAGACTAGCGGGCGGCAATGAGCAGTTCTTC.

V usage is TRBV5-1 and J usage is TRBJ2-5; 9 bases are a match to TRBD2. CDR1 is SGHRS and CDR2 is YFSETQ in the germline V gene. V lost 0 bases, J lost 2 bases, and 5 bases stayed unmatched. The CDR3 consists of 16 residues. The CDR3 loop is CASSLAPSGVQETQYF. The DNA for the CDR3 is TGCGCCAGCAGCTTGGCTCCTAGCGGGGTACAAGAGACCCAGTACTTC.

The rearrangement uses TRBV6-1 and TRBJ2-7; D perhaps matches TRBD1 (5 bases). The V end was cut by 2 bases, the J end by 4 bases, with 6 bases between. The CDR3 runs to 12 residues. Germline CDR1 is MNHNS and CDR2 is SASEGT. This CDR3 reads CASSEQGYEQYF. DNA for the CDR3: TGTGCCAGCAGTGAACAGGGATACGAGCAGTACTTC.

This clone was recorded once. This chain connects TRBV15 to TRBJ1-5; TRBD1 matches at 7 bases. Per the germline V gene, CDR1 is LNHNV and CDR2 is YYDKDF (reference sequence). V lost 3 bases, J lost 4 bases, and 9 bases stayed unmatched. The CDR3 consists of 16 residues. CDR3 sequence: CATSRDSGTANQPQHF. The CDR3 DNA reads TGTGCCACCAGCAGGGACTCCGGGACAGCTAATCAGCCCCAGCATTTT.

The chain joins TRBV3-1 (or the pseudogene TRBV3-2) to TRBJ1-2; D is unresolved. The CDR3 length is 12 residues. CDR1 and CDR2 from the germline V gene are LGHDT and YNNKEL (reference sequence). Trimming shortened V by 6 bases and J by 1 base, and 6 bases separated the two germline ends. Here the CDR3 DNA reads TGTGCCAGCAGTGCGGATAACTATGGCTACACCTTC. It translates to CASSADNYGYTF.

The chain uses TRBV5-8 and TRBJ1-1, with a tentative D call TRBD1 (5 bases). The CDR3 is 16 amino acids. Germline V gene data show CDR1 as SGHTS and CDR2 as YDEGEE. V lost 6 bases and J lost 3, with 21 bases in between. The CDR3 reads CASNRNLRRGDTEAFF. For the CDR3, the DNA is TGTGCCAGCAACCGTAATCTTCGGCGGGGCGACACTGAAGCTTTCTTT.

This clone came up once. V usage is TRBV24-1 and J usage is TRBJ2-2; unclear D gene. The CDR3 extends over 12 amino acids. V was trimmed by 5 bases and J by 5 bases, leaving 5 bases between them. In germline, CDR1 is KGHDR, CDR2 SFDVKD. CDR3 protein: CATSGRTGELFF. CDR3 bases: TGTGCCACCAGTGGCCGTACCGGGGAGCTGTTTTTT.

This clone was observed a handful of times. V is TRBV6-2 or TRBV6-3 and J is TRBJ1-4; no definite D call. Trimming stripped 6 bases from V and 5 bases from J, with 13 bases between. Germline-derived CDR1 and CDR2 are MNHEY and SVGEGT. This CDR3 region has 14 residues. The chain's CDR3 is CASSLGQWNEKLFF. CDR3 sequence (DNA): TGTGCCAGCAGCCTCGGTCAGTGGAATGAAAAACTGTTTTTT.

The chain has TRBV2 and TRBJ1-5; 10 nucleotides match TRBD1. J was trimmed by 5 bases and V by 6 bases; bases with no gene match: 4. The CDR3 spans 14 residues. CDR1 is SNHLY, CDR2 FYNNEI, per germline. The CDR3 nucleotides read TGTGCCAGCAGGACTGGGACAGGGGATCAGCCCCAGCATTTT. It encodes CASRTGTGDQPQHF.

The chain couples TRBV7-9 to TRBJ1-3; D possibly corresponds to TRBD1 (5 bases). This CDR3 spans 16 amino acids. CDR1 is SEHNR, CDR2 FQNEAQ, per germline (reference sequence). Between the trimmed V and J ends, which lost 1 base and 0 bases, there was a span of 10 bases. CDR3 amino acids: CASSLGQGLSGNTIYF. The DNA of the CDR3 is TGTGCCAGCAGCTTAGGTCAGGGACTCTCTGGAAACACCATATATTTT.

This rearrangement joins TRBV7-9 to TRBJ1-3; the D is unclear. This CDR3 has 14 residues. V was clipped by 6 bases and J by 0 bases, with 9 bases between them. Germline CDR1 and CDR2: SEHNR and FQNEAQ (reference sequence). This CDR3 reads CASRTSSSGNTIYF. In DNA form, the CDR3 reads TGTGCCAGCAGGACATCAAGCTCTGGAAACACCATATATTTT.

CDR3 coding DNA: TGTGCCAGCAGTGAATCCTGGGACAGGGAACAGCCCCAGCATTTT. The encoded protein is CASSESWDREQPQHF. The chain uses TRBV6-1 and TRBJ1-5; 9 bases match TRBD1. From germline, CDR1 is MNHNS and CDR2 SASEGT. The ends lost 2 bases at V and 7 bases at J; junction bases unmatched: 6. The CDR3 has 15 amino acids.

The chain couples TRBV7-2 to TRBJ2-7; 7 bases match TRBD2. This CDR3 region has 13 residues. The germline gives CDR1 SGHTA, CDR2 FQGNSA. V dropped 3 bases and J dropped 2; count of bases not matched to a gene: 1. The CDR3 DNA is TGTGCCAGCAGCTTTAGCGGGCCCTACGAGCAGTACTTC. As protein: CASSFSGPYEQYF.

There are a few counts of this clone. The CDR3 reads CASSLVGTPYGYTF. DNA of the CDR3: TGTGCCAGCAGCTTGGTAGGGACCCCCTATGGCTACACCTTC. The V and J genes are TRBV5-4 and TRBJ1-2, with a tentative D call TRBD1 (5 bases). This CDR3 has 14 amino acids. Germline CDR1 SGHNT, CDR2 YYREEE (reference sequence). V gave up 0 bases and J gave up 4 bases, with 10 bases separating them.

This chain uses TRBV9 with TRBJ2-3; 11 bases map to TRBD2. The CDR3 length is 16 residues. V was clipped by 4 bases and J by 2 bases; unmatched bases: 6. CDR1 and CDR2 (germline): SGDLS, YYNGEE. CDR3 protein: CASSSLAGGSTDTQYF. The CDR3 DNA reads as TGTGCCAGCAGCTCGCTAGCGGGGGGCTCCACAGATACGCAGTATTTT.

The chain is built from TRBV30 and TRBJ2-4; tentatively, D is TRBD2 (5 bases). The CDR3 covers 15 residues. Germline-derived CDR1 and CDR2 are GTSNPN and SVGIG (reference sequence). Trimming pared 0 bases from V and 0 bases from J, leaving 9 bases between. CDR3 sequence reads: CAWSVPGLAKNIQYF. CDR3 in DNA: TGTGCCTGGAGTGTACCGGGGTTAGCCAAAAACATTCAGTACTTC.

The chain is built from TRBV18 and TRBJ1-6, with D unclear. The CDR3 extends over 15 amino acids. The V gene's germline CDR1 is KGHSH and CDR2 LQKENI. V lost 4 bases to trimming and J lost 10 bases, with 17 bases between them. CDR3 amino acids: CASSQMAGQNSPLHF. CDR3 DNA: TGTGCCAGCTCACAGATGGCCGGGCAGAACTCACCCCTCCACTTT.

This chain connects TRBV19 to TRBJ2-7, with D tentatively TRBD2 (5 bases). The V gene's germline CDR1 is LNHDA and CDR2 SQIVND (reference sequence). The CDR3 extends over 12 amino acids. The V end lost 7 bases, the J end lost 5 bases, and 12 bases lay between the germline ends. CDR3 nucleotide sequence: TGTGCCAGTACTAGCCTCCTGAACGAGCAGTACTTC. Amino acids: CASTSLLNEQYF.

The chain is built from TRBV5-1 and TRBJ2-1; D is possibly TRBD2 (6 bases). V gave up 0 bases and J gave up 2 bases, with 9 bases separating them. Germline V gene data show CDR1 as SGHRS and CDR2 as YFSETQ. This CDR3 region has 15 residues. The CDR3 DNA reads as TGCGCCAGCAGCTTGGAACCTAGCGCCTACAATGAGCAGTTCTTC. This encodes CASSLEPSAYNEQFF. The variable domain in full, completed from reference TRBV5-1 and TRBJ2-1, reads KAGVTQTPRYLIKTRGQQVTLSCSPISGHRSVSWYQQTPGQGLQFLFEYFSETQRNKGNFPGRFSGRQFSNSRSEMNVSTLELGDSALYLCASSLEPSAYNEQFFGPGTRLTVL.